These T cell receptor beta chains were read from a single sample in a study of blood T cell repertoires in COVID-19. The table came from immunoSEQ multiplex PCR; TCRdb's copy has only in-frame clones and leaves some out. The sample carries over 300,000 clones, just over 85% recorded once. The sequenced sample was PBMCs or T cells enriched from blood (not recorded which). The receptor set was obtained from a woman between 18 and 29 years old who had recovered from COVID-19. Each CDR3 is given with its conserved first and last residue. A D gene is named only where the DNA matches it firmly. Clone size appears in some rows only: once, few, many, or a class for an expanded clone.

j_gene: TRBJ1-1
v_gene: TRBV12-3/TRBV12-4
d_gene: TRBD1
abundance: -
CDR3nt: TGTGCCAGCAGTCTAAATAGGGGGCATGCTTTCTTT
CDR3aa: CASSLNRGHAFF

j_gene: TRBJ1-5
v_gene: TRBV9
d_gene: -
abundance: -
CDR3nt: TGTGCCAGCAGCGTCGGACTGCAGAATCAGCCCCAGCATTTT
CDR3aa: CASSVGLQNQPQHF

j_gene: TRBJ2-7
v_gene: TRBV28
d_gene: -
abundance: -
CDR3nt: TGTGCCAGCAGCCAGAATAGCGACGAGCAGTACTTC
CDR3aa: CASSQNSDEQYF

j_gene: TRBJ1-2
v_gene: TRBV25-1
d_gene: -
abundance: -
CDR3nt: TGTGCCAGCAGGGGAGAAGGCTATGGCTACACCTTC
CDR3aa: CASRGEGYGYTF

j_gene: TRBJ2-7
v_gene: TRBV29-1
d_gene: -
abundance: -
CDR3nt: TGCAGCGCTAGGGGACACCCCTACGAGCAGTACTTC
CDR3aa: CSARGHPYEQYF

j_gene: TRBJ1-2
v_gene: TRBV6-1
d_gene: -
abundance: -
CDR3nt: TGTGCCAGCAGTGAATTTATGGAGGACACCTTC
CDR3aa: CASSEFMEDTF

j_gene: TRBJ2-3
v_gene: TRBV4-1
d_gene: -
abundance: few
CDR3nt: TGCGCCAGCAGCCAAGATGCGAGCACAGATACGCAGTATTTT
CDR3aa: CASSQDASTDTQYF

j_gene: TRBJ1-4
v_gene: TRBV5-1
d_gene: TRBD1
abundance: -
CDR3nt: TGCGCCAGCAGCCTGGACAGGGGTTATGAAAAACTGTTTTTT
CDR3aa: CASSLDRGYEKLFF

j_gene: TRBJ1-5
v_gene: TRBV9
d_gene: TRBD1
abundance: -
CDR3nt: TGTGCCAGCAGCCGATGGGACAGTTCGGAGCCCCAGCATTTT
CDR3aa: CASSRWDSSEPQHF

j_gene: TRBJ2-1
v_gene: TRBV4-1
d_gene: TRBD1
abundance: -
CDR3nt: TGCGCCAGCAGCCAAGATAGGGGACAGAGCTCCTACAATGAGCAGTTCTTC
CDR3aa: CASSQDRGQSSYNEQFF

j_gene: TRBJ2-1
v_gene: TRBV5-4
d_gene: -
abundance: -
CDR3nt: TGTGCCAGCAGTCCAGGGTGGGACATATACAATGAGCAGTTCTTC
CDR3aa: CASSPGWDIYNEQFF

j_gene: TRBJ1-2
v_gene: TRBV18
d_gene: -
abundance: -
CDR3nt: TGTGCCAGCTCACCACGGGAGGGTTCGGATGGCTACACCTTC
CDR3aa: CASSPREGSDGYTF

j_gene: TRBJ1-2
v_gene: TRBV2
d_gene: -
abundance: -
CDR3nt: TGTGCCAGCAGTGAAGGCAGTTTATCCTATGGCTACACCTTC
CDR3aa: CASSEGSLSYGYTF

j_gene: TRBJ1-2
v_gene: TRBV7-9
d_gene: -
abundance: few
CDR3nt: TGTGCCAGCTCTGACACACCCGCGGGGGGCTACACCTTC
CDR3aa: CASSDTPAGGYTF

j_gene: TRBJ2-1
v_gene: TRBV18
d_gene: TRBD2
abundance: -
CDR3nt: TGTGCCAGCTCACTGACTAGCGCAACCTACAATGAGCAGTTCTTC
CDR3aa: CASSLTSATYNEQFF

j_gene: TRBJ1-2
v_gene: TRBV20-1
d_gene: -
abundance: -
CDR3nt: TGCAGTGCTAGTAGAGGGGAGGGCTATGGCTACACCTTC
CDR3aa: CSASRGEGYGYTF

j_gene: TRBJ1-1
v_gene: TRBV6-5
d_gene: -
abundance: -
CDR3nt: TGTGCCAGCAGTTACTCGGGGGGGGCCAACACTGAAGCTTTCTTT
CDR3aa: CASSYSGGANTEAFF

j_gene: TRBJ2-5
v_gene: TRBV5-6
d_gene: TRBD2
abundance: once
CDR3nt: TGTGCCAGCAGCCGGACTAGCACGCCTTGGACCCAGTACTTC
CDR3aa: CASSRTSTPWTQYF

j_gene: TRBJ1-1
v_gene: TRBV7-9
d_gene: -
abundance: -
CDR3nt: TGTGCCAGCAGCTTAATATCGTTCGCTGAAGCTTTCTTT
CDR3aa: CASSLISFAEAFF

j_gene: TRBJ1-2
v_gene: TRBV6-5
d_gene: TRBD1
abundance: -
CDR3nt: TGTGCCAGCAGGCCCGGGACAGGGAACTATGGCTACACCTTC
CDR3aa: CASRPGTGNYGYTF

j_gene: TRBJ1-5
v_gene: TRBV27
d_gene: TRBD1
abundance: -
CDR3nt: TGTGCCGGAGCCCCGGGACAGAATAGCAATCAGCCCCAGCATTTT
CDR3aa: CAGAPGQNSNQPQHF

j_gene: TRBJ2-1
v_gene: TRBV18
d_gene: TRBD1
abundance: -
CDR3nt: TGTGCCAGCTCACTTGGACAGGTGGAGAATGAGCAGTTCTTC
CDR3aa: CASSLGQVENEQFF

j_gene: TRBJ2-1
v_gene: TRBV12-2
d_gene: -
abundance: -
CDR3nt: TGTGCGCGGTGTGGCGGGGGGCACAATGAGCAGTTCTTC
CDR3aa: CARCGGGHNEQFF

j_gene: TRBJ1-1
v_gene: TRBV6-5
d_gene: TRBD1
abundance: -
CDR3nt: TGTGCCAGCAGAGGGCAGGGGGCAGTTAACACTGAAGCTTTCTTT
CDR3aa: CASRGQGAVNTEAFF

j_gene: TRBJ1-2
v_gene: TRBV5-4
d_gene: -
abundance: -
CDR3nt: TGTGCCAGCAGCATGGACAGCTATGGCTACACCTTC
CDR3aa: CASSMDSYGYTF

j_gene: TRBJ2-1
v_gene: TRBV5-1
d_gene: TRBD2
abundance: -
CDR3nt: TGCGCCAGCAGCCGTAGGGAGGGTGAGCAGTTCTTC
CDR3aa: CASSRREGEQFF

j_gene: TRBJ1-1
v_gene: TRBV3-1/TRBV3-2
d_gene: -
abundance: -
CDR3nt: TGTGCCAGCAGCCACCTCAACATGGGACAAGCTGAAGCTTTCTTT
CDR3aa: CASSHLNMGQAEAFF